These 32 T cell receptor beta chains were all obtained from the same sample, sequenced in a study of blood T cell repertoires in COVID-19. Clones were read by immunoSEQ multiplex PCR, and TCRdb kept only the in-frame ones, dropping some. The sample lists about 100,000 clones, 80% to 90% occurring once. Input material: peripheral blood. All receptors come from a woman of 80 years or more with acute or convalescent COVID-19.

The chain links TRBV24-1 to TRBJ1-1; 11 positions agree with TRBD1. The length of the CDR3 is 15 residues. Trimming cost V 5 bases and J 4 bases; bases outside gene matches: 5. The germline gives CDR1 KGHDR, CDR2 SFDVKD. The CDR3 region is CATSVTGTGGTEAFF. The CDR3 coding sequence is TGTGCCACCAGTGTCACCGGGACAGGGGGCACTGAAGCTTTCTTT.

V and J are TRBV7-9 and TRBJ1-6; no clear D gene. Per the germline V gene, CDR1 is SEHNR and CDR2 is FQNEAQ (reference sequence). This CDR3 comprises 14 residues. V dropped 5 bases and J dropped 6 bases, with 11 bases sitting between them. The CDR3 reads CASSEGVGNSPLHF. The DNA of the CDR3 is TGTGCCAGCAGCGAGGGAGTCGGTAATTCACCCCTCCACTTT.

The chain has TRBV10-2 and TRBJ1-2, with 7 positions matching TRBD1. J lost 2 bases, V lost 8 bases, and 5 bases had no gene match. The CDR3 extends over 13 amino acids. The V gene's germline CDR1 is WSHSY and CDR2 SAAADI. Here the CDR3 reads CASGGQENYGYTF. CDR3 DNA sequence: TGCGCCAGCGGAGGACAGGAGAACTATGGCTACACCTTC.

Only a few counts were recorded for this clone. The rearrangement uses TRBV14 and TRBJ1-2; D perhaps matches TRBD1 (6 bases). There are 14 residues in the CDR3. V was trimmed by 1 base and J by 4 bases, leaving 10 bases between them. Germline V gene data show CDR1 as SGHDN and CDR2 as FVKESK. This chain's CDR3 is CASSQGTASYGYTF. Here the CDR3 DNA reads TGTGCCAGCAGCCAAGGGACAGCCAGCTATGGCTACACCTTC.

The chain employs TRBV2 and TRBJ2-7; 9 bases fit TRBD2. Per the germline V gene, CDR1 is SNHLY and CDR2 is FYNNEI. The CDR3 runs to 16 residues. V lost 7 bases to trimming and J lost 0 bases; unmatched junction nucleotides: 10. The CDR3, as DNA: TGTGCCAGCAATATAGCGGGGGCCCCCAGCTCCTACGAGCAGTACTTC. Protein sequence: CASNIAGAPSSYEQYF. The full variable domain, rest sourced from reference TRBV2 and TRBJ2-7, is EPEVTQTPSHQVTQMGQEVILRCVPISNHLYFYWYRQILGQKVEFLVSFYNNEISEKSEIFDDQFSVERPDGSNFTLKIRSTKLEDSAMYFCASNIAGAPSSYEQYFGPGTRLTVT.

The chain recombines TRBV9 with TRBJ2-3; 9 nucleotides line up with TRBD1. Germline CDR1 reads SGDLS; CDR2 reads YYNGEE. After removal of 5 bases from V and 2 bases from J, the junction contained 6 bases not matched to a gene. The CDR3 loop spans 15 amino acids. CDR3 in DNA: TGTGCCAGCAGTGTTACAGGGGGCTCCACAGATACGCAGTATTTT. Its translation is CASSVTGGSTDTQYF.

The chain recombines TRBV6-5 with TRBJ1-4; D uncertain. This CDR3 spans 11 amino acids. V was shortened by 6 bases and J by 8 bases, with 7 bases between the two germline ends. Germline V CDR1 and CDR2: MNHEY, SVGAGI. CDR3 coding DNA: TGTGCCAGCAGGGCAGGCGAAAAACTGTTTTTT. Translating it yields CASRAGEKLFF.

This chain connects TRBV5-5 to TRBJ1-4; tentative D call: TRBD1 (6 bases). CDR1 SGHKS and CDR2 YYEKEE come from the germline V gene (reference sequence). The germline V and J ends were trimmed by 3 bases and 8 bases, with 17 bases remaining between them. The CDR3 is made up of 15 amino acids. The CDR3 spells CASSSDRQVGEKLFF. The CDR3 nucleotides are TGTGCCAGCAGCTCAGACAGGCAGGTCGGGGAAAAACTGTTTTTT.

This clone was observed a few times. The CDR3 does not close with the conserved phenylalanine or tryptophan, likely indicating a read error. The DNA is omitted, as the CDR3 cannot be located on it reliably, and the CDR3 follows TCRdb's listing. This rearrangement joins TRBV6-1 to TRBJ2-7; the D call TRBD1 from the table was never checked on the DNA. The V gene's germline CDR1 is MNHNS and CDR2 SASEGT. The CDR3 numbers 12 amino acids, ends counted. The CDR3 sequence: CASSEVGQRAIL.

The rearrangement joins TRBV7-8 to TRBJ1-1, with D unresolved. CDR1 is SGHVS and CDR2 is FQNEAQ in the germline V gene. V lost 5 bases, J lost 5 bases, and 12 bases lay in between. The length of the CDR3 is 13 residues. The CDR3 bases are TGTGCCAGCAGCAAAGCCGGGGTTACTGAAGCTTTCTTT. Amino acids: CASSKAGVTEAFF. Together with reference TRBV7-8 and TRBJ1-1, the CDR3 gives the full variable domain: GAGVSQSPRYKVAKRGQDVALRCDPISGHVSLFWYQQALGQGPEFLTYFQNEAQLDKSGLPSDRFFAERPEGSVSTLKIQRTQQEDSAVYLCASSKAGVTEAFFGQGTRLTVV.

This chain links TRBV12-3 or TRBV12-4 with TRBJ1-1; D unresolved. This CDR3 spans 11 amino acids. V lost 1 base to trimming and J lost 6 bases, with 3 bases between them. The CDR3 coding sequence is TGTGCCAGCAGTTTAGTCTCTGAAGCTTTCTTT. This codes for CASSLVSEAFF.

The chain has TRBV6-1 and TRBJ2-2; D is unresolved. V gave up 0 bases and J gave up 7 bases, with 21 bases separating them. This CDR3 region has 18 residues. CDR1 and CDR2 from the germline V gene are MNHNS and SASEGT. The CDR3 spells CASSEAGWAGLSIGELFF. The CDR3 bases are TGTGCCAGCAGTGAAGCAGGTTGGGCAGGTCTCAGTATCGGGGAGCTGTTTTTT.

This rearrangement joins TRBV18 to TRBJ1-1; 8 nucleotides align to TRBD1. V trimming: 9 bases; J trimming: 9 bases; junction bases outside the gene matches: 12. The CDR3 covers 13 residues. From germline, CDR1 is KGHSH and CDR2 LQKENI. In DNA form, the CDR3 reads TGTGCCAGTTCTCTTGCGACAGGGGACAAAGCTTTCTTT. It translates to CASSLATGDKAFF.

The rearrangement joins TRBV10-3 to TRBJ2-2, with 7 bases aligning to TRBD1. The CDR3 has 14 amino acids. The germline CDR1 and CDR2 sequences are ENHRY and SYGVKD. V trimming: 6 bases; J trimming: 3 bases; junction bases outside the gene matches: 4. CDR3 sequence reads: CAISADRDTGELFF. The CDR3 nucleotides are TGTGCCATCAGCGCCGACAGGGACACCGGGGAGCTGTTTTTT.

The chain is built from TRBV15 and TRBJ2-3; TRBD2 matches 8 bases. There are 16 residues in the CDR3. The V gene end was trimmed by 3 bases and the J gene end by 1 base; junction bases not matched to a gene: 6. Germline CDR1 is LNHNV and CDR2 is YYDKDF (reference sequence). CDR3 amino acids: CATSRAGRGGTDTQYF. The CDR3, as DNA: TGTGCCACCAGCAGGGCCGGGAGGGGCGGCACAGATACGCAGTATTTT.

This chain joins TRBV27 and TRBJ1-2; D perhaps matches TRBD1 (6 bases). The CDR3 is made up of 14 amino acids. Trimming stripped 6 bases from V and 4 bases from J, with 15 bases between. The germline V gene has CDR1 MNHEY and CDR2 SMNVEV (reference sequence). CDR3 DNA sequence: TGTGCCAGCAGCCCCAGACAGGAAGCCTATGGCTACACCTTC. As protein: CASSPRQEAYGYTF.

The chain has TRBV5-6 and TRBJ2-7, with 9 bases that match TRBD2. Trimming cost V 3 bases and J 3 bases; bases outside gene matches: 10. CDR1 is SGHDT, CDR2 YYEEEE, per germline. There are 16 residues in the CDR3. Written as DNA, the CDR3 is TGTGCCAGCAGCTCGTCTTCGCGGGGGGGAATCTACGAGCAGTACTTC. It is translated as CASSSSSRGGIYEQYF.

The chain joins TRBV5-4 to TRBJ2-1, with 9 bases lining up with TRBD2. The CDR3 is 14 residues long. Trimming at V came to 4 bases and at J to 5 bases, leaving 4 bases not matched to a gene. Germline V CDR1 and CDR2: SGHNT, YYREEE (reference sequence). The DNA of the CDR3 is TGTGCCAGCAGCCCGAGGACTAGCGACAATGAGCAGTTCTTC. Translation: CASSPRTSDNEQFF.

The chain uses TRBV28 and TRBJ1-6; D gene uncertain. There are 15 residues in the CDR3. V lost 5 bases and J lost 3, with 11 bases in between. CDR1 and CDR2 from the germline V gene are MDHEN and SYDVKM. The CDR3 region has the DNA TGTGCCAGCAGTAACCGGTTGCTCTATAATTCACCCCTCCACTTT. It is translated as CASSNRLLYNSPLHF.

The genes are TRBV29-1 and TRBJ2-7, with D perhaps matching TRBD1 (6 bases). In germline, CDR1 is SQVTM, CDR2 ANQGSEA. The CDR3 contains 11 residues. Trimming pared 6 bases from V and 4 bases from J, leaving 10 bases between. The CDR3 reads CSVETGYEQYF. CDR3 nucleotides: TGCAGCGTGGAAACAGGGTACGAGCAGTACTTC.

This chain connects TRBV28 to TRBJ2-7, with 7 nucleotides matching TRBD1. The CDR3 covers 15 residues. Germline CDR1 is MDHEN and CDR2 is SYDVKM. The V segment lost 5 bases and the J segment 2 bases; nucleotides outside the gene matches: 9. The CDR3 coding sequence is TGTGCCAGCAGTCGCCCCCCGGGACAGACCTACGAGCAGTACTTC. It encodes CASSRPPGQTYEQYF.

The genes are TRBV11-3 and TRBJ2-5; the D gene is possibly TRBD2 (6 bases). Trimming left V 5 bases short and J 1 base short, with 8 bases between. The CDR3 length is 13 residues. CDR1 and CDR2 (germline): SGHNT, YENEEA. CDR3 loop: CASSRTTQETQYF. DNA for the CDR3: TGTGCCAGCAGCAGGACTACCCAAGAGACCCAGTACTTC.

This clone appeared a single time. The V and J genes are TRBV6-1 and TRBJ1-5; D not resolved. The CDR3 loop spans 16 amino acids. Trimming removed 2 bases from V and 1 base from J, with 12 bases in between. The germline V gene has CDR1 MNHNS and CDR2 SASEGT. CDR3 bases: TGTGCCAGCAGTGAAATAGGCACTAGGAGCAATCAGCCCCAGCATTTT. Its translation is CASSEIGTRSNQPQHF.

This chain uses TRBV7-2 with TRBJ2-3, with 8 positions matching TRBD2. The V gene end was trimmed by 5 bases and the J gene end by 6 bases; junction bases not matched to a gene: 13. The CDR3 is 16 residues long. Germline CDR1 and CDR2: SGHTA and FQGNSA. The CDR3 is CASSLTVGGGYDTQYF. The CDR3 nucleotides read TGTGCCAGCAGCCTAACGGTCGGGGGGGGCTATGATACGCAGTATTTT.

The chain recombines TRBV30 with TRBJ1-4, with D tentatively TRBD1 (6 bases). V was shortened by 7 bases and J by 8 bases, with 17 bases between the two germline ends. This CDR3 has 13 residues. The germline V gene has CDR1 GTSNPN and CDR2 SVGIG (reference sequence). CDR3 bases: TGTGCCTCAACAGGGCGCCTTGGGGAAAAACTGTTTTTT. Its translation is CASTGRLGEKLFF.

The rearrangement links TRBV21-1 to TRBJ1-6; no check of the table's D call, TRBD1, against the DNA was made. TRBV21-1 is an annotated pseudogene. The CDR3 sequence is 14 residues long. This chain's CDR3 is CASSKEQPRGTLHF. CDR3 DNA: TGTGCCAGCAGCAAAGAACAGCCTAGGGGGACCCTCCACTTT.

CDR3 amino acids: CASSPPTGRHEQYF. Written as DNA, the CDR3 is TGTGCCAGCTCACCACCTACAGGGCGGCACGAGCAGTACTTC. V and J are TRBV18 and TRBJ2-7, with a possible D match to TRBD1 (6 bases). The CDR3 runs to 14 residues. The germline gives CDR1 KGHSH, CDR2 LQKENI. The ends were cut back, 0 bases at V and 5 bases at J, with 11 bases in the middle. Variable domain in full (rest from reference TRBV18 and TRBJ2-7): NAGVMQNPRHLVRRRGQEARLRCSPMKGHSHVYWYRQLPEEGLKFMVYLQKENIIDESGMPKERFSAEFPKEGPSILRIQQVVRGDSAAYFCASSPPTGRHEQYFGPGTRLTVT.

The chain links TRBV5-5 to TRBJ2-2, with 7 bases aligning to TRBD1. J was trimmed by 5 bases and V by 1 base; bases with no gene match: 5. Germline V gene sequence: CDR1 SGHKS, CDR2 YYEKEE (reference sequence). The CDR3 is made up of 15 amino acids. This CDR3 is CASSLFGTETGELFF. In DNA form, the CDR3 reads TGTGCCAGCAGCTTGTTTGGGACAGAGACCGGGGAGCTGTTTTTT.

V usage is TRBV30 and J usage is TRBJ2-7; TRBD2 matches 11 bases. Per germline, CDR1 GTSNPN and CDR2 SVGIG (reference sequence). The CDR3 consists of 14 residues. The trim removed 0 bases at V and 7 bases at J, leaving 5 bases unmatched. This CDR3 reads CAWSVWASGGEQYF. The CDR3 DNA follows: TGTGCCTGGAGTGTTTGGGCTAGCGGGGGGGAGCAGTACTTC.

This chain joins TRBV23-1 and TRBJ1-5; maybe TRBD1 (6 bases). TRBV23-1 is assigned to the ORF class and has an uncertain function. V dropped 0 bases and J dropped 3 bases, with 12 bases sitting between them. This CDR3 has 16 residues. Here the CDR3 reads CASSQSAGAYNQPQHF. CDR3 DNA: TGCGCCAGCAGTCAATCGGCAGGGGCTTACAATCAGCCCCAGCATTTT.

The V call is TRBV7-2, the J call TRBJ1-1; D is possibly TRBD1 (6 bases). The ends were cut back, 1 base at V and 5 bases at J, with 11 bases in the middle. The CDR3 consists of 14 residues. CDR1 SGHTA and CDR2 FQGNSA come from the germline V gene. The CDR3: CASSLVQGWTEAFF. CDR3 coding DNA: TGTGCCAGCAGCTTAGTACAGGGCTGGACTGAAGCTTTCTTT.

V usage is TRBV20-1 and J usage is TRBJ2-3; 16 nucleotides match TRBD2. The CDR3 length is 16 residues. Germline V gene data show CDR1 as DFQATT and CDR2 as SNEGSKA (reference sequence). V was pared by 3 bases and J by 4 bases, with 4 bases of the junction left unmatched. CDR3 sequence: CSASTGTSGGADTQYF. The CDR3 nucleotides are TGCAGTGCTAGTACCGGGACTAGCGGGGGGGCAGATACGCAGTATTTT.